Detailed here is one T cell receptor beta chain. The method was immunoSEQ multiplex PCR; TCRdb's version includes in-frame clones alone and lacks a portion of them. Among approximately 94,000 clones listed, about 92% were seen once. This sample stems from a study of T cell changes during pregnancy in multiple sclerosis. The CDR3 is 13 residues long. The V gene's germline CDR1 is MNHEY and CDR2 SMNVEV (reference sequence). V shed 6 bases and J shed 5 bases, with 11 bases lying between them. Sample: peripheral blood, taken after pregnancy. This clonotype originated in a female donor with multiple sclerosis, enrolled in a pregnancy study. The chain uses TRBV27 and TRBJ2-1; D remains unclear. This CDR3 is CASSFSEDNEQFF. The CDR3 DNA follows: TGTGCCAGCAGCTTCAGCGAGGACAATGAGCAGTTCTTC.